This T cell receptor (beta chain) originates from a study of shared clonotypes between healthy human individuals. Study-level points and caveats: Clonotype sharing among donors, it was expected, would be affected by sequencing depth. The generation probabilities recorded for non-shared clonotypes fell below those of clonotypes shared by all four donors. Larger estimated richness was generally recorded for naive subsets relative to memory subsets.

Genomic DNA per cell subset filled all wells of several immunoSEQ plates. This table comes from immunoSEQ multiplex PCR, and its TCRdb copy is limited to in-frame clones, with some not included. Altogether approximately 620,000 clones are present, 95% to 98% being singletons, with the ten largest covering 0.057%. Germline loops: CDR1 SGHVS, CDR2 FQNEAQ. CDR3 size: 12 residues. V was trimmed by 1 base and J by 5 bases, leaving 3 bases between them. With respect to this clone: As yet, its antigen is unknown.

This clonotype was obtained from a woman in her twenties or thirties in good health. The chain recombines TRBV7-8 with TRBJ1-5; D is unclear. Sequencing was performed on naive CD4+ T cells sorted from blood. The subset here: CD45RA+ positively selected. The CDR3 DNA sequence: TGTGCCAGCAGCTTAGTGCATCAGCCCCAGCATTTT. Its translation is CASSLVHQPQHF.